What follows are 21 T cell receptor beta chains derived from one specimen sequenced in a study of monozygotic twins with inflammatory bowel disease. TCRdb re-called the 5' RACE reads and shows each CDR3 protein once, DNA omitted. The sample holds approximately 380,000 distinct CDR3 sequences. Sequencing used blood. These receptors were collected from a human donor with ulcerative colitis or Crohn's disease, or a healthy co-twin of an affected twin (not recorded which).

The chain links TRBV5-1 to TRBJ1-3; TCRdb gives TRBD1 as the D gene, but with no DNA this cannot be confirmed. This CDR3 contains 14 residues. The germline V gene has CDR1 SGHRS and CDR2 YFSETQ. CDR3 residues: CASMDPRFGNTIYF.

The rearrangement uses TRBV4-3 and TRBJ1-1; lacking DNA, the TRBD1 call made by TCRdb goes unchecked. The CDR3 extends over 15 amino acids. CDR1 and CDR2 (germline): LGHNA, YSLEER. CDR3 amino acids: CASSQEAGAHTEAFF.

V and J are TRBV2 and TRBJ1-1; TCRdb calls TRBD1, which cannot be checked without DNA. The CDR3 runs 15 residues. Germline loops: CDR1 SNHLY, CDR2 FYNNEI. This chain's CDR3 is CASTQQGGTDTEAFF.

This chain uses TRBV6-5 with TRBJ1-3; TCRdb's D gene call, TRBD1, goes unchecked for lack of DNA. From germline, CDR1 is MNHEY and CDR2 SVGAGI. The CDR3 covers 15 residues. This chain's CDR3 is CASSYAGGTGNTIYF.

The CDR3 sequence: CASSFPGNEVESYYEQYF. V is TRBV11-1 and J is TRBJ2-7; TCRdb's D gene call, TRBD1, goes unchecked for lack of DNA. The CDR3 runs 18 residues. CDR1 SGHAT and CDR2 FQDESV come from the germline V gene (reference sequence).

The genes are TRBV7-2 and TRBJ2-7; TCRdb gives TRBD1 as the D gene, but with no DNA this cannot be confirmed. This CDR3 contains 15 residues. CDR1 and CDR2 from the germline V gene are SGHTA and FQGNSA. CDR3: CASSLSGVGYYEQYF.

This sequence joins TRBV4-3 and TRBJ2-6; checking the TCRdb D call of TRBD1 is not possible without DNA. CDR3 size: 16 residues. Germline values: CDR1 LGHNA, CDR2 YSLEER. CDR3 sequence reads: CASSQDGGTGANVLTF.

The chain combines TRBV30 with TRBJ2-5; there is no DNA to check the TCRdb D call of TRBD1. This CDR3 has 14 amino acids. Germline CDR1 reads GTSNPN; CDR2 reads SVGIG (reference sequence). CDR3 protein: CAWSPGTVKETQYF. The full variable domain, in which reference TRBV30 and TRBJ2-5 provide the parts outside the CDR3, is SQTIHQWPATLVQPVGSPLSLECTVEGTSNPNLYWYRQAAGRGLQLLFYSVGIGQISSEVPQNLSASRPQDRQFILSSKKLLLSDSGFYLCAWSPGTVKETQYFGPGTRLLVL.

V is TRBV5-1 and J is TRBJ1-6; no DNA is available, so the TRBD1 call from TCRdb remains unchecked. The germline CDR1 and CDR2 sequences are SGHRS and YFSETQ. The CDR3 covers 17 residues. CDR3 sequence: CASRPEQGAFMNSPLHF. Using reference TRBV5-1 and TRBJ1-6 for the parts outside the CDR3, the full variable domain is KAGVTQTPRYLIKTRGQQVTLSCSPISGHRSVSWYQQTPGQGLQFLFEYFSETQRNKGNFPGRFSGRQFSNSRSEMNVSTLELGDSALYLCASRPEQGAFMNSPLHFGNGTRLTVT.

The rearrangement uses TRBV18 and TRBJ2-5; TCRdb selects TRBD1, and the lack of DNA leaves this call unchecked. There are 14 residues in the CDR3. Germline-derived CDR1 and CDR2 are KGHSH and LQKENI. CDR3 residues: CASSQIEGEETQYF.

The chain carries TRBV5-1 and TRBJ2-7. Per germline, CDR1 SGHRS and CDR2 YFSETQ. The CDR3 totals 15 residues. The CDR3 here is CASGHASGGPYEQYF.

The V and J genes are TRBV5-1 and TRBJ1-1; the TRBD1 assignment by TCRdb is unverifiable without DNA. CDR1 is SGHRS, CDR2 YFSETQ, per germline. This CDR3 has 17 amino acids. CDR3 sequence reads: CASSRGTGGFLNTEAFF.

The chain recombines TRBV11-1 with TRBJ2-1; the TRBD1 assignment by TCRdb is unverifiable without DNA. This CDR3 has 18 residues. CDR1 SGHAT and CDR2 FQDESV come from the germline V gene (reference sequence). The CDR3 here is CASSSRGSGGSSFNEQFF. The full variable domain, with the rest looked up from reference TRBV11-1 and TRBJ2-1, is EAEVAQSPRYKITEKSQAVAFWCDPISGHATLYWYRQILGQGPELLVQFQDESVVDDSQLPKDRFSAERLKGVDSTLKIQPAELGDSAMYLCASSSRGSGGSSFNEQFFGPGTRLTVL.

The chain combines TRBV28 with TRBJ2-1; TCRdb designates TRBD1, a call that cannot be tested without DNA. The germline CDR1 and CDR2 sequences are MDHEN and SYDVKM. This CDR3 contains 11 residues. This CDR3 reads CASRGPIDVFF.

The rearrangement uses TRBV20-1 and TRBJ2-5; TCRdb outputs TRBD2, but without DNA this stays unchecked. The CDR3 is 16 amino acids. The V gene's germline CDR1 is DFQATT and CDR2 SNEGSKA (reference sequence). The CDR3 protein is CSARDSYLALGETQYF.

The chain carries TRBV29-1 and TRBJ2-5. The CDR3 has 12 amino acids. Germline assignment: CDR1 SQVTM and CDR2 ANQGSEA. CDR3 region: CSVEVFSETQYF. The full variable domain, its missing parts supplied by reference TRBV29-1 and TRBJ2-5, is SAVISQKPSRDICQRGTSLTIQCQVDSQVTMMFWYRQQPGQSLTLIATANQGSEATYESGFVIDKFPISRPNLTFSTLTVSNMSPEDSSIYLCSVEVFSETQYFGPGTRLLVL.

The gene calls are TRBV6-5 and TRBJ1-5. Germline V gene sequence: CDR1 MNHEY, CDR2 SVGAGI. CDR3 size: 15 residues. This CDR3 is CASSLRLDSNQPQHF.

J is TRBJ2-7 and V is TRBV7-8; lacking DNA, the TRBD1 call made by TCRdb goes unchecked. The CDR3 totals 13 residues. Germline loops: CDR1 SGHVS, CDR2 FQNEAQ. The CDR3 sequence: CASSDRGEAEQYF.

The chain links TRBV20-1 to TRBJ1-6. This CDR3 is 14 amino acids long. Germline V gene lookup returns CDR1 DFQATT and CDR2 SNEGSKA (reference sequence). This chain's CDR3 is CSARASSYNSPLHF.

This chain joins TRBV29-1 and TRBJ2-2; no DNA is available, so the TRBD2 call from TCRdb remains unchecked. In germline, CDR1 is SQVTM, CDR2 ANQGSEA. This CDR3 spans 15 amino acids. The CDR3: CSVAPSGSDPGELLF.

V and J are TRBV20-1 and TRBJ1-4; there is no DNA to check the TCRdb D call of TRBD1. The CDR3 runs to 16 residues. From germline, CDR1 is DFQATT and CDR2 SNEGSKA (reference sequence). CDR3 loop: CSARGQGHATNEKLFF.